This record covers a single T cell receptor beta chain. The sample belongs to a study of blood T cell repertoires in COVID-19. Study information: In each case, the material was cDNA or gDNA derived from T cells, B-cell-depleted T cells, or PBMCs.

This table comes from immunoSEQ multiplex PCR, and its TCRdb copy is limited to in-frame clones, with some not included. The sample comprises approximately 120,000 clones, 74% of which are singletons, and about 6% rests with the top ten. Trimming stripped 10 bases from V and 8 bases from J, with 12 bases between. This CDR3 is built from 11 residues. CDR1 and CDR2 (germline): SGHVS, FQNEAQ. This clonotype was obtained from an older man with COVID-19, enrolled during active disease. What was sequenced was peripheral blood. The rearrangement joins TRBV7-8 to TRBJ2-1; the D is unclear. The CDR3 region is CAIQSYDEQFF. For the CDR3, the DNA is TGTGCCATCCAGTCGTATGATGAGCAGTTCTTC.